This T cell receptor (beta chain) was recorded in a study of T cells in Graves' hyperthyroidism and ophthalmopathy. Researchers took RNA transcripts and amplified the TCR beta CDR3 regions from them. Carried out on the TCR CDR3, a first-round RT-PCR used the HTBI primer set. MiXCR, run by TCRdb on the multiplex PCR reads, gives a single entry per CDR3 protein. This table has fewer than 650,000 distinct CDR3 sequences, 14% appearing once. The study, taken as a whole, reports: From stable hyperthyroidism, ophthalmopathy was separated by a 13 V-J model.

This clonotype was counted only a few times. Its antigen is still unknown. Patients affected by ophthalmopathy presented a Clinical Activity Score of at least 3, a NOSPECS grade of at least 4, and disease duration below 3 months. Orbital computed tomography, thyroid ultrasound, serum thyroxine and TRAb, and clinical symptoms together informed the diagnoses. The CDR3 covers 14 residues. The germline V and J ends were trimmed by 4 bases and 4 bases, with 15 bases remaining between them. Germline V gene data show CDR1 as SGDLS and CDR2 as YYNGEE. Specimen: blood. The rearrangement links TRBV9 to TRBJ2-7; the D gene is possibly TRBD1 (6 bases). The source is a woman aged 18-29 years with Graves' ophthalmopathy. The CDR3 sequence: CASSPRDKKYEQYF. The CDR3 coding sequence is TGTGCCAGCAGCCCTCGGGACAAGAAGTACGAGCAGTACTTC.